The 14 T cell receptor beta chains below were found in one sample sequenced in a study of T cells expressing NK-cell markers. No DNA is given; TCRdb re-called the 5' RACE reads and lists each CDR3 protein once. This repertoire includes about 450,000 distinct CDR3 sequences. The sequencing input was blood T cells: a sorted CD56 or NKG2C T cell subset, CD4+ or CD8+ T cells, or bulk PBMC T cells (not recorded which). The receptors derive from a woman between 18 and 69 years old in good health.

The chain links TRBV4-3 to TRBJ2-7; as DNA is missing, the TRBD2 call by TCRdb cannot be tested. The CDR3 is 14 amino acids. Germline V CDR1 and CDR2: LGHNA, YSLEER. CDR3 amino acids: CASSPMREGYEQYF.

The V and J genes are TRBV6-2 or TRBV6-3 and TRBJ2-2. Germline loops: CDR1 MNHEY, CDR2 SVGEGT. The CDR3 totals 13 residues. The CDR3 sequence is CASSYLDTGELFF.

V is TRBV20-1 and J is TRBJ2-5; TCRdb returns TRBD2, unconfirmable since there is no DNA. The CDR3 runs to 16 residues. Germline-derived CDR1 and CDR2 are DFQATT and SNEGSKA (reference sequence). The CDR3: CSAASGSLGARETQYF.

The J gene is TRBJ2-3, the V gene TRBV5-4. The germline V gene has CDR1 SGHNT and CDR2 YYREEE (reference sequence). The CDR3 sequence is 15 residues long. The CDR3 sequence is CASSRQDGLADTQYF.

This chain joins TRBV24-1 and TRBJ2-5; TCRdb names TRBD1, which stays unverified in the absence of DNA. The CDR3 consists of 12 residues. Germline values: CDR1 KGHDR, CDR2 SFDVKD. The CDR3 here is CATSGTAETQYF.

CDR3 in amino acids: CASSESRGRLMGNIQYF. The V and J genes are TRBV10-1 and TRBJ2-4. Germline CDR1 and CDR2: WNHNN and SYGVQD (reference sequence). The length of the CDR3 is 17 residues.

J is TRBJ2-1 and V is TRBV11-1. The CDR3 contains 15 residues. The germline CDR1 and CDR2 sequences are SGHAT and FQDESV (reference sequence). CDR3 protein: CASSSFQDRDNEQFF.

This chain links TRBV12-3 or TRBV12-4 with TRBJ2-2; the D call from TCRdb, TRBD1, cannot be confirmed without DNA. The CDR3 extends over 14 amino acids. The CDR3 here is CATSPSANTGELFF.

The rearrangement links TRBV12-3 or TRBV12-4 to TRBJ2-3; TCRdb designates TRBD1, a call that cannot be tested without DNA. The CDR3 covers 15 residues. CDR3 sequence: CASTYSGGWTDTQYF.

This CDR3 is CASSLAQGIEQFF. This chain links TRBV5-4 with TRBJ2-1. The length of the CDR3 is 13 residues. Germline V gene sequence: CDR1 SGHNT, CDR2 YYREEE (reference sequence).

V is TRBV9 and J is TRBJ1-3. CDR1 is SGDLS, CDR2 YYNGEE, per germline. CDR3 size: 12 residues. The CDR3 loop is CASSARRDTIYF.

The rearrangement links TRBV9 to TRBJ2-3; the D call from TCRdb, TRBD2, cannot be confirmed without DNA. This CDR3 region has 12 residues. Germline assignment: CDR1 SGDLS and CDR2 YYNGEE. CDR3 loop: CASTRGLDTQYF.

The chain recombines TRBV20-1 with TRBJ2-2. The CDR3 covers 16 residues. Germline V CDR1 and CDR2: DFQATT, SNEGSKA (reference sequence). This CDR3 reads CSARDITAANTGELFF.

The genes are TRBV5-1 and TRBJ2-1; TCRdb's D call, TRBD1, is unchecked because there is no DNA. The CDR3 extends over 14 amino acids. Germline V CDR1 and CDR2: SGHRS, YFSETQ. The CDR3 loop is CASNTGDLDNEQFF. The whole variable domain, remainder taken from reference TRBV5-1 and TRBJ2-1, is KAGVTQTPRYLIKTRGQQVTLSCSPISGHRSVSWYQQTPGQGLQFLFEYFSETQRNKGNFPGRFSGRQFSNSRSEMNVSTLELGDSALYLCASNTGDLDNEQFFGPGTRLTVL.